This TCR beta chain came from a study of CD8+CD57+ T cells in acquired aplastic anemia. In the study overall: DNA per sorted CD4+ or CD8+ sample ranged about 0.2 to 27.4 ug, averaging around 3.2 ug. Read counts for CD4+ cells (from healthy donors) averaged around 10 million.

Study conclusions and caveats: About 28 sequences, all CD8+ CDR3, were shared between patients and controls.

This clonotype was observed a single time. The antigen remains undetermined. Genomic DNA, serving as template, underwent TCR beta VDJ and CDR3 profiling. TCRdb called the reads again in MiXCR, with one record for every CDR3 protein. The sample holds 65,000 to 85,000 distinct CDR3 sequences, 45% to 55% seen once. CDR1 is SNHLY and CDR2 is FYNNEI in the germline V gene. The CDR3 sequence is 14 residues long. Trimming removed 7 bases at V and 7 bases at J, with 17 bases between. This receptor was taken from a human donor in good health, serving as a control. The V gene is TRBV2, the J gene TRBJ2-1, with D perhaps TRBD1 (5 bases). Specimen: sorted CD4+, CD8+, or CD8+CD57+ T cells (not recorded which) from PBMCs. DNA for the CDR3: TGTGCCAGCAACCTCCTGTCAGGGATAAATGAGCAGTTCTTC. Protein product: CASNLLSGINEQFF.